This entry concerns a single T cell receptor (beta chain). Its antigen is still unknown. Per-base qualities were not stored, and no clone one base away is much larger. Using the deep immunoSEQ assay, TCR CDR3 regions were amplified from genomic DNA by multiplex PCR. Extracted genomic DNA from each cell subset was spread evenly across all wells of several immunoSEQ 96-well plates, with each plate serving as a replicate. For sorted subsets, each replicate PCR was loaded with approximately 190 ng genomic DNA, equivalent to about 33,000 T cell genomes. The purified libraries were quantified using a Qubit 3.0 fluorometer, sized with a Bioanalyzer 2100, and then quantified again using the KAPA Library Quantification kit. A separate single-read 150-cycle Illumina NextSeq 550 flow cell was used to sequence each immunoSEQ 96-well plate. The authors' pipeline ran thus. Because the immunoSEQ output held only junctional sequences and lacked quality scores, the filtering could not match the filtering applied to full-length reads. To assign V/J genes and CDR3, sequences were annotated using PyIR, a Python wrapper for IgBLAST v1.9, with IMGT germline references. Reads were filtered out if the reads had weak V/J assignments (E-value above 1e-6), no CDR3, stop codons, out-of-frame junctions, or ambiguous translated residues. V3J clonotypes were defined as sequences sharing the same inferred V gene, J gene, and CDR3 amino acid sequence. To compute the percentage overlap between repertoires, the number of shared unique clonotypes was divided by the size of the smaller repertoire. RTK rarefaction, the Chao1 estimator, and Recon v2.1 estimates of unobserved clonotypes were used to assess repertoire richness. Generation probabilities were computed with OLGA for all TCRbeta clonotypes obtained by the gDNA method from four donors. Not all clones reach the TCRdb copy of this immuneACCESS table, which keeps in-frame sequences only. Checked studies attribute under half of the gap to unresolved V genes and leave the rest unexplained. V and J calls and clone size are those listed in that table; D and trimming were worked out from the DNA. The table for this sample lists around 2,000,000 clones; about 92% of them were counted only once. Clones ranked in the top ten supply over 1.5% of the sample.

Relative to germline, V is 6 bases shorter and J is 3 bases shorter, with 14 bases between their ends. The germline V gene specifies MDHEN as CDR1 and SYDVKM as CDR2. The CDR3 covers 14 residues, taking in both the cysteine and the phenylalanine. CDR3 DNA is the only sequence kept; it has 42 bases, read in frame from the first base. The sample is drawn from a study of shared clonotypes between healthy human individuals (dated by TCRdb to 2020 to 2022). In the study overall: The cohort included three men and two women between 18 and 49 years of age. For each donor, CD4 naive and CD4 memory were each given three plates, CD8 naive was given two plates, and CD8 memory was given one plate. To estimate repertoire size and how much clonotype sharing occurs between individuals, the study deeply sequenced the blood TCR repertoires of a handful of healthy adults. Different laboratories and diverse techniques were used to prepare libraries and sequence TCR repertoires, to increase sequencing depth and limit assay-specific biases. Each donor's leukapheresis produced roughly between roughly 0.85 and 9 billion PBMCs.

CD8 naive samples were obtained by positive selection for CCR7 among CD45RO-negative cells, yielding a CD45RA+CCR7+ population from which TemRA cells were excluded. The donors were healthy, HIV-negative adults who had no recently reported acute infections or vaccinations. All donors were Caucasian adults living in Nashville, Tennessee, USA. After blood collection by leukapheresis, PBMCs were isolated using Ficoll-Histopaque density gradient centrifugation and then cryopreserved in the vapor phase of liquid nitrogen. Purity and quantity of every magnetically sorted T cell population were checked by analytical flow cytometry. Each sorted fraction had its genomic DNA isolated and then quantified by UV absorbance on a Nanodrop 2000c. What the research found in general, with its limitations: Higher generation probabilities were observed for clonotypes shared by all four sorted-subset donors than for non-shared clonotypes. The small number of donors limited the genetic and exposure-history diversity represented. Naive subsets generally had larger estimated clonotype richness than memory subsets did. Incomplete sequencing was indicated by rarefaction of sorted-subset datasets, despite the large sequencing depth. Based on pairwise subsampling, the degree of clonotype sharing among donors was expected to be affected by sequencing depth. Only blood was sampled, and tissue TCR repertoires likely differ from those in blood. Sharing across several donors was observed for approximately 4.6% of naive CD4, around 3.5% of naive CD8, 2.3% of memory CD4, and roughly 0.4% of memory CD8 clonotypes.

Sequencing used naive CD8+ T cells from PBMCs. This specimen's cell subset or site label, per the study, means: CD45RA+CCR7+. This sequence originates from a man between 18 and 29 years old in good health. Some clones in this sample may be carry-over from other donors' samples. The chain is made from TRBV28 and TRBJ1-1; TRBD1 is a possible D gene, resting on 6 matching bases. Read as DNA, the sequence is TGTGCCAGCAGGGCGGGGGGGGCCTACACTGAAGCTTTCTTT. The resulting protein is CASRAGGAYTEAFF. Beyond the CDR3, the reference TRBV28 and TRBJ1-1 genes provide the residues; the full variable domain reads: DVKVTQSSRYLVKRTGEKVFLECVQDMDHENMFWYRQDPGLGLRLIYFSYDVKMKEKGDIPEGYSVSREKKERFSLILESASTNQTSMYLCASRAGGAYTEAFFGQGTRLTVV.